This TCR beta chain comes out of a study of tumor and adjacent non-tumor tissue in lung cancer. Across the study: The cohort had approximately 13 adenocarcinoma, a couple of squamous cell and 1 small cell patients.

The template was RNA from unsorted bulk tissue. Chemotherapy-naive patients with new lung cancer underwent thoracic surgery in China, August–late 2014. Germline CDR1 is SGHAT and CDR2 is FQNNGV. V gave up 10 bases and J gave up 7 bases, with 26 bases separating them. The CDR3 has 16 amino acids. A modified ARM-PCR protocol with three rounds of nested PCR amplified TCRbeta. TCRdb re-called the multiplex PCR reads with MiXCR, one entry per CDR3 protein. Found here are roughly 200,000 distinct CDR3 sequences, 70% to 75% of them singletons; the top ten hold approximately 26%. The material sequenced was lung tumor tissue. This clonotype was sampled from a man in his 60s with non-small cell lung cancer. The V and J genes are TRBV11-2 and TRBJ2-1; no reliable D call. The CDR3 sequence: CAISLGRPLEMNEQFF. DNA for the CDR3: TGTGCCATTAGCTTAGGTCGACCACTCGAGATGAATGAGCAGTTCTTC.